Below are 8 T cell receptor beta chains sequenced from a single sample in a study of cytomegalovirus exposure and HLA in healthy donors. The PCR was carried out with 60 Vbeta primers and 13 Jbeta primers. Data came from immunoSEQ multiplex PCR; TCRdb stores just in-frame clones and leaves some out. This sample has almost 95,000 clones, with 69% found just once. Sequencing was carried out using PBMCs. Receptor source: a middle-aged man in good health and CMV-seronegative.

The gene calls are TRBV4-3 and TRBJ2-2, with 14 bases identical to TRBD2. This CDR3 spans 19 amino acids. Trimming took 4 bases from V and 3 from J; bases not matched to a gene: 10. Germline V gene data show CDR1 as LGHNA and CDR2 as YSLEER. CDR3 loop: CASSPPGTSGRLDTGELFF. The CDR3, as DNA: TGCGCCAGCAGCCCCCCCGGGACTAGCGGGAGATTGGACACCGGGGAGCTGTTTTTT.

This clone came up once. In DNA form, the CDR3 reads TGTGCCAGCACCCCCCGGACATATGGCTACACCTTC. This codes for CASTPRTYGYTF. The gene calls are TRBV13 and TRBJ1-2; maybe TRBD1 (5 bases). The CDR3 length is 12 residues. With 7 bases removed from V and 5 bases from J, the gap between germline ends came to 11 bases. Per germline, CDR1 PRHDT and CDR2 FYEKMQ (reference sequence).

V gene TRBV11-3 combines with J gene TRBJ2-7; 7 nucleotides agree with TRBD1. This CDR3 spans 14 amino acids. Germline V gene data show CDR1 as SGHNT and CDR2 as YENEEA. J gave up 5 bases and V 5 bases, and 9 bases lay outside the gene matches. In DNA form, the CDR3 reads TGTGCCAGCAGCCCTCTGACAGGGCGGCACGAGCAGTACGTC. Amino acids: CASSPLTGRHEQYV.

Note on this clone: Other DNA sequences from this sample encode an identical CDR3 as well. V gene TRBV5-1 combines with J gene TRBJ1-4; 9 bases are shared with TRBD1. This CDR3 is 14 amino acids long. The germline V gene encodes CDR1 SGHRS and CDR2 YFSETQ. Trimming removed 4 bases from V and 5 bases from J; junction bases left unmatched: 3. In DNA form, the CDR3 reads TGCGCCAGCAGCCGGGACAGGGCGAATGAAAAACTGTTTTTT. It translates to CASSRDRANEKLFF. The entire variable domain, with the rest obtained from reference TRBV5-1 and TRBJ1-4, is as follows: KAGVTQTPRYLIKTRGQQVTLSCSPISGHRSVSWYQQTPGQGLQFLFEYFSETQRNKGNFPGRFSGRQFSNSRSEMNVSTLELGDSALYLCASSRDRANEKLFFGSGTQLSVL.

This clone appeared once. This rearrangement joins TRBV4-3 to TRBJ2-1; the D gene is possibly TRBD1 (6 bases). The V end lost 0 bases, the J end lost 4 bases, and 19 bases lay between the germline ends. The CDR3 runs to 18 residues. Germline lookup yields CDR1 LGHNA and CDR2 YSLEER. The CDR3 sequence: CASSQDLRDTDLYNEQFF. Here the CDR3 DNA reads TGCGCCAGCAGCCAAGACTTACGGGACACCGACCTTTACAATGAGCAGTTCTTC.

The genes are TRBV4-3 and TRBJ1-6; maybe TRBD1 (6 bases). Germline lookup yields CDR1 LGHNA and CDR2 YSLEER. The CDR3 extends over 15 amino acids. The germline V and J ends were trimmed by 6 bases and 9 bases, with 18 bases remaining between them. The CDR3 loop reads CASRPGHGYGSPLHF. The CDR3 DNA follows: TGCGCCAGCAGGCCGGGACACGGATACGGTTCACCCCTCCACTTT.

The V gene is TRBV4-1, the J gene TRBJ1-1; 8 positions agree with TRBD1. J gave up 3 bases and V 4 bases, and 10 bases lay outside the gene matches. Germline values: CDR1 MGHRA, CDR2 YSYEKL. This CDR3 is built from 16 residues. The DNA of the CDR3 is TGCGCCAGCAGCCGAAGAGGACAGGGAAGGGACACTGAAGCTTTCTTT. Amino acids: CASSRRGQGRDTEAFF.

V and J are TRBV7-3 and TRBJ2-2, with D uncertain. The CDR3 loop spans 13 amino acids. Per the germline V gene, CDR1 is SGHTA and CDR2 is FQGTGA. V was pared by 3 bases and J by 2 bases, with 4 bases between. The CDR3 protein is CASSFTNTGELFF. The CDR3 nucleotides read TGTGCCAGCAGCTTCACAAACACCGGGGAGCTGTTTTTT.